Presented here are 32 T cell receptor beta chains from one specimen sequenced in a study of shared clonotypes between healthy human individuals. Terminally differentiated effector memory CD45RA+ cells were excluded from the naive CD8 cells, which were CD45RO-negative and positively selected for CCR7. TCRdb keeps only in-frame clones here, not all; method: immunoSEQ multiplex PCR. In the table there are a few million clones, roughly 95% of which are singletons. Sequences were obtained from naive CD8+ T cells from PBMCs. The receptor source for this set is a man aged 18 to 30 in good health. Some clones in this sample may be carry-over from other donors' samples.

This chain uses TRBV5-1 with TRBJ1-4; 7 bases are a match to TRBD1. The germline V gene has CDR1 SGHRS and CDR2 YFSETQ. CDR3 length: 15 residues. Unmatched junction bases numbered 4, after V lost 1 base and J lost 4 bases. The CDR3: CASSLFGDSNEKLFF. In nucleotides, the CDR3 is TGCGCCAGCAGCTTGTTTGGGGACAGTAATGAAAAACTGTTTTTT.

The genes are TRBV29-1 and TRBJ2-4, with unresolved D. The germline V gene encodes CDR1 SQVTM and CDR2 ANQGSEA. The CDR3 contains 11 residues. CDR3 region: CAVNNGYIQYF. In nucleotides, the CDR3 is TGCGCCGTTAATAACGGGTACATTCAGTACTTC. The full variable domain, in which reference TRBV29-1 and TRBJ2-4 provide the parts outside the CDR3, is SAVISQKPSRDICQRGTSLTIQCQVDSQVTMMFWYRQQPGQSLTLIATANQGSEATYESGFVIDKFPISRPNLTFSTLTVSNMSPEDSSIYLCAVNNGYIQYFGAGTRLSVL.

This clone was observed a handful of times. This specimen includes other DNA sequences encoding the same CDR3. The rearrangement joins TRBV6-5 to TRBJ1-2; a weak D match, TRBD1 (5 bases). The germline V gene encodes CDR1 MNHEY and CDR2 SVGAGI. CDR3 length: 11 residues. V was trimmed by 5 bases and J by 5 bases, leaving 6 bases between them. The CDR3 DNA sequence: TGTGCCAGCAGTGACAGTTATGGCTACACCTTC. Translation: CASSDSYGYTF.

This clone showed up just once. The chain couples TRBV10-3 to TRBJ2-7, with D possibly matching TRBD2 (5 bases). The V and J ends lost 7 bases and 2 bases respectively, with 12 bases between them. Germline-derived CDR1 and CDR2 are ENHRY and SYGVKD. The CDR3 covers 13 residues. CDR3 amino acids: CAIKEVLTYEQYF. Here the CDR3 DNA reads TGTGCCATCAAGGAGGTACTAACCTACGAGCAGTACTTC.

CDR3 amino acids: CASSLAKREGINEQFF. The CDR3 DNA reads TGCGCCAGCAGCTTGGCCAAGCGGGAGGGAATCAATGAGCAGTTCTTC. The gene calls are TRBV5-1 and TRBJ2-1; 10 bases map to TRBD2. CDR1 SGHRS and CDR2 YFSETQ come from the germline V gene. CDR3 length: 16 residues. V was clipped by 0 bases and J by 6 bases; unmatched bases: 6.

The chain employs TRBV6-1 and TRBJ2-7, with 7 positions matching TRBD1. J lost 2 bases, V lost 3 bases, and 7 bases had no gene match. Germline CDR1 is MNHNS and CDR2 is SASEGT. The CDR3 covers 15 residues. The CDR3 nucleotides are TGTGCCAGCAGTGACAGATCCGGGACAGCCTACGAGCAGTACTTC. It yields the protein CASSDRSGTAYEQYF.

The chain employs TRBV5-1 and TRBJ1-2; 9 bases fit TRBD1. The J segment lost 8 bases and the V segment lost 3 bases, leaving 8 bases of the junction unmatched. This CDR3 spans 14 amino acids. Germline loops: CDR1 SGHRS, CDR2 YFSETQ. The CDR3, as DNA: TGCGCCAGCAGCTCCTGGACAGGGGTAGGCGGCTACACCTTC. It encodes CASSSWTGVGGYTF.

The V and J genes are TRBV6-5 and TRBJ2-7, with a possible D match to TRBD2 (5 bases). V was trimmed by 0 bases and J by 2 bases, leaving 11 bases between them. Germline CDR1 and CDR2: MNHEY and SVGAGI. The CDR3 has 15 amino acids. The DNA of the CDR3 is TGTGCCAGCAGTTACTCCCTAGCTCTAGCCTACGAGCAGTACTTC. Protein product: CASSYSLALAYEQYF.

The V and J genes are TRBV15 and TRBJ2-1; 8 positions match TRBD2. V lost 5 bases and J lost 6; bases outside the gene matches: 12. This CDR3 comprises 16 residues. The germline gives CDR1 LNHNV, CDR2 YYDKDF (reference sequence). The chain's CDR3 is CATSELIGTRVNEQFF. The CDR3 DNA sequence: TGTGCCACCAGCGAATTGATCGGGACTAGAGTCAATGAGCAGTTCTTC.

This chain joins TRBV7-9 and TRBJ2-7, with D perhaps TRBD2 (5 bases). CDR1 is SEHNR and CDR2 is FQNEAQ in the germline V gene (reference sequence). CDR3 length: 12 amino acids. V lost 5 bases, J lost 6 bases, and 11 bases lay in between. The CDR3 DNA sequence: TGTGCCAGCAGCCGCCTCCGGGGCGAGCAGTACTTC. It specifies CASSRLRGEQYF.

V and J are TRBV19 and TRBJ2-7; 8 bases agree with TRBD2. The germline V gene encodes CDR1 LNHDA and CDR2 SQIVND (reference sequence). V shed 7 bases and J 2 bases; nucleotides not matched to a gene: 19. The CDR3 is 18 residues long. The CDR3: CASKPGLVVSGVPYEQYF. The DNA of the CDR3 is TGTGCCAGTAAACCGGGACTAGTTGTTTCGGGGGTTCCCTACGAGCAGTACTTC.

The rearrangement links TRBV7-6 to TRBJ2-1; TRBD1 or TRBD2 may be the D gene (6 bases each). The ends were cut back, 2 bases at V and 0 bases at J, with 17 bases in the middle. Germline CDR1 SGHVS, CDR2 FNYEAQ. This CDR3 is 18 amino acids long. DNA of the CDR3: TGTGCCAGCAGCTTATGGGGGGCCCCAGAGAGCTCCTACAATGAGCAGTTCTTC. Translated, it gives CASSLWGAPESSYNEQFF.

The chain employs TRBV19 and TRBJ1-4; D call uncertain. V gave up 8 bases and J gave up 8 bases, with 24 bases separating them. Germline assignment: CDR1 LNHDA and CDR2 SQIVND (reference sequence). The CDR3 contains 16 residues. CDR3 sequence (DNA): TGTGCCAGTTCCACCGATCAACAGAGTCCGTTGGAAAAACTGTTTTTT. Protein product: CASSTDQQSPLEKLFF.

The chain is built from TRBV10-3 and TRBJ2-5, with D perhaps matching TRBD2 (6 bases). The better agreement between TRBJ2-7 and the DNA end casts doubt on the J call. The germline CDR1 and CDR2 sequences are ENHRY and SYGVKD. This CDR3 spans 13 amino acids. The CDR3 DNA follows: TGTGCCGTAGGCGGGACGCTCTCCTACGAGCAGTACTTC. This sequence encodes CAVGGTLSYEQYF.

The chain joins TRBV7-9 to TRBJ1-2; weak D call: TRBD1 (5 bases). The CDR3 has 15 amino acids. Germline V CDR1 and CDR2: SEHNR, FQNEAQ (reference sequence). V shed 2 bases and J shed 5 bases, with 15 bases lying between them. CDR3: CASSLPSGPAYGYTF. The CDR3 nucleotides are TGTGCCAGCAGCTTACCCTCGGGGCCGGCTTATGGCTACACCTTC. Full variable domain (missing parts from reference TRBV7-9 and TRBJ1-2): DTGVSQNPRHKITKRGQNVTFRCDPISEHNRLYWYRQTLGQGPEFLTYFQNEAQLEKSRLLSDRFSAERPKGSFSTLEIQRTEQGDSAMYLCASSLPSGPAYGYTFGSGTRLTVV.

The rearrangement uses TRBV7-8 and TRBJ2-1; possibly TRBD2 for D (5 bases). V lost 5 bases, J lost 9 bases, and 14 bases lay in between. The CDR3 extends over 13 amino acids. Germline assignment: CDR1 SGHVS and CDR2 FQNEAQ. The CDR3 DNA is TGTGCCAGCAGCACTAGAGGGATCGGTGAGCAGTTCTTC. This codes for CASSTRGIGEQFF.

The chain recombines TRBV5-5 with TRBJ2-1; no definite D call. V was cut by 2 bases and J by 8 bases, with 8 bases left in between. CDR3 size: 12 residues. The V gene's germline CDR1 is SGHKS and CDR2 YYEKEE (reference sequence). The CDR3 region is CASSFLLDEQFF. CDR3 bases: TGTGCCAGCAGCTTCCTCCTAGATGAGCAGTTCTTC.

This chain links TRBV7-8 with TRBJ1-1; D is unclear. V was clipped by 6 bases and J by 1 base, with 12 bases between them. Per the germline V gene, CDR1 is SGHVS and CDR2 is FQNEAQ. The CDR3 has 14 amino acids. CDR3 protein: CASSAGRGNTEAFF. CDR3 nucleotides: TGTGCCAGCAGTGCAGGACGCGGGAACACTGAAGCTTTCTTT.

A single count supports this clone. The chain has TRBV9 and TRBJ2-3; D uncertain. The CDR3 extends over 14 amino acids. Trimming removed 6 bases from V and 0 bases from J, with 11 bases in between. Germline-derived CDR1 and CDR2 are SGDLS and YYNGEE. CDR3 amino acids: CASNGASSTDTQYF. The DNA of the CDR3 is TGTGCCAGCAATGGAGCCTCTAGCACAGATACGCAGTATTTT.

A note on this clone: Other DNA sequences within the sample encode an identical CDR3. The CDR3 DNA reads TGCAGTGCTAGAGATCGGGATGAGCAGTTCTTC. Translation: CSARDRDEQFF. V gene TRBV20-1 combines with J gene TRBJ2-1; D not certain. Trimming took off 0 bases at V and 8 bases at J, with 5 bases between the two ends. The CDR3 length is 11 residues. Germline CDR1 DFQATT, CDR2 SNEGSKA (reference sequence).

In its sample, this clone was seen a few times. The chain uses TRBV5-8 and TRBJ2-7, with D perhaps TRBD1 or TRBD2 (6 bases each). CDR3 length equals 15 residues. The V end was cut by 0 bases, the J end by 5 bases, with 15 bases between. Germline V gives CDR1 SGHTS, CDR2 YDEGEE. CDR3 in amino acids: CASSLGRGGRDEQYF. As DNA, the CDR3 is TGTGCCAGCAGCTTGGGCAGGGGAGGTCGAGACGAGCAGTACTTC. The full variable domain, rest sourced from reference TRBV5-8 and TRBJ2-7, is EAGVTQSPTHLIKTRGQQATLRCSPISGHTSVYWYQQALGLGLQFLLWYDEGEERNRGNFPPRFSGRQFPNYSSELNVNALELEDSALYLCASSLGRGGRDEQYFGPGTRLTVT.

The chain is built from TRBV28 and TRBJ2-7, with D uncertain. There are 16 residues in the CDR3. Germline-derived CDR1 and CDR2 are MDHEN and SYDVKM. V was trimmed by 5 bases and J by 0 bases, leaving 17 bases between them. CDR3 sequence: CASSAPRTASSYEQYF. The CDR3 DNA reads TGTGCCAGCAGTGCCCCCCGGACGGCAAGCTCCTACGAGCAGTACTTC.

The gene calls are TRBV5-4 and TRBJ2-6, with D possibly matching TRBD2 (6 bases). The CDR3 length is 18 residues. CDR1 is SGHNT and CDR2 is YYREEE in the germline V gene (reference sequence). Between the trimmed V and J ends, which lost 5 bases and 0 bases, there was a span of 18 bases. Here the CDR3 reads CASSLGDFAFSGANVLTF. The CDR3, as DNA: TGTGCCAGCAGTCTTGGGGACTTTGCCTTCTCTGGGGCCAACGTCCTGACTTTC.

The chain joins TRBV7-8 to TRBJ2-1; a weak D match, TRBD1 (5 bases). V was trimmed by 1 base and J by 6 bases, leaving 13 bases between them. CDR3 length equals 15 residues. Per the germline V gene, CDR1 is SGHVS and CDR2 is FQNEAQ. CDR3 sequence: CASSLEVGQLNEQFF. The CDR3 DNA reads as TGTGCCAGCAGCTTAGAAGTGGGGCAGCTCAATGAGCAGTTCTTC.

This chain links TRBV7-9 with TRBJ2-1; a weak D match, TRBD2 (6 bases). Looked up from germline, CDR1 is SEHNR and CDR2 is FQNEAQ (reference sequence). This CDR3 has 12 amino acids. V was trimmed by 5 bases and J by 7 bases, leaving 9 bases between them. Here the CDR3 reads CASSAGSNEQFF. Written as DNA, the CDR3 is TGTGCCAGCAGCGCCGGGAGTAATGAGCAGTTCTTC.

With respect to this clone: The same CDR3 also results from other DNA sequences found in this sample. V gene TRBV19 combines with J gene TRBJ2-1; weak D call: TRBD2 (6 bases). Germline lookup yields CDR1 LNHDA and CDR2 SQIVND (reference sequence). V lost 5 bases and J 3 bases, leaving 8 bases between the germline ends. The CDR3 covers 13 residues. The CDR3 DNA is TGTGCCAGTAGTGTGGGACTCTACAATGAGCAGTTCTTC. This gives the protein CASSVGLYNEQFF.

The chain links TRBV27 to TRBJ2-1, with D unclear. Germline CDR1 and CDR2: MNHEY and SMNVEV (reference sequence). This CDR3 is 19 amino acids long. V lost 0 bases to trimming and J lost 5 bases, with 23 bases between them. CDR3 loop: CASSLSSPIAEDFHNEQFF. The CDR3 nucleotides are TGTGCCAGCAGTTTATCGAGTCCTATAGCAGAGGATTTCCACAATGAGCAGTTCTTC.

This clone was seen just once. The rearrangement links TRBV4-1 to TRBJ1-4; a possible D gene is TRBD1 (5 bases). The CDR3 totals 15 residues. V shed 4 bases and J shed 3 bases, with 12 bases lying between them. Germline values: CDR1 MGHRA, CDR2 YSYEKL. In nucleotides, the CDR3 is TGCGCCAGCAGCCGAGGGACCTTTTCTAATGAAAAACTGTTTTTT. Translated: CASSRGTFSNEKLFF.

The V call is TRBV27, the J call TRBJ2-7; 7 bases align to TRBD1. CDR1 is MNHEY and CDR2 is SMNVEV in the germline V gene (reference sequence). V was clipped by 2 bases and J by 5 bases; unmatched bases: 18. The CDR3 extends over 18 amino acids. The CDR3 region is CASSLRSSPRTGEHEQYF. In DNA, the CDR3 is TGTGCCAGCAGTTTAAGGTCCTCGCCGCGAACAGGGGAGCACGAGCAGTACTTC.

The chain couples TRBV25-1 to TRBJ2-3; D gene unclear. With 0 bases removed from V and 2 bases from J, the gap between germline ends came to 9 bases. From germline, CDR1 is MGHDK and CDR2 SYGVNS. This CDR3 contains 15 residues. The CDR3 region has the DNA TGTGCCAGCAGTGAATATGTCTTAAACACAGATACGCAGTATTTT. Its translation is CASSEYVLNTDTQYF.

The rearrangement joins TRBV7-6 to TRBJ2-7, with D possibly TRBD2 on 6 matching bases. Trimming took 2 bases from V and 5 from J, leaving 10 bases between them. Germline V gives CDR1 SGHVS, CDR2 FNYEAQ. This CDR3 is 13 amino acids long. In DNA form, the CDR3 reads TGTGCCAGCAGCTTATACCCTAGCGACGAGCAGTACTTC. Protein: CASSLYPSDEQYF.

This chain connects TRBV27 to TRBJ1-5; 7 nucleotides match TRBD1. Germline V gene data show CDR1 as MNHEY and CDR2 as SMNVEV (reference sequence). The V segment lost 5 bases and the J segment 3 bases; nucleotides outside the gene matches: 10. The CDR3 has 16 residues. CDR3 bases: TGTGCCAGCAGTCCAAGTCAGGGGGAAGCCAATCAGCCCCAGCATTTT. Its translation: CASSPSQGEANQPQHF.